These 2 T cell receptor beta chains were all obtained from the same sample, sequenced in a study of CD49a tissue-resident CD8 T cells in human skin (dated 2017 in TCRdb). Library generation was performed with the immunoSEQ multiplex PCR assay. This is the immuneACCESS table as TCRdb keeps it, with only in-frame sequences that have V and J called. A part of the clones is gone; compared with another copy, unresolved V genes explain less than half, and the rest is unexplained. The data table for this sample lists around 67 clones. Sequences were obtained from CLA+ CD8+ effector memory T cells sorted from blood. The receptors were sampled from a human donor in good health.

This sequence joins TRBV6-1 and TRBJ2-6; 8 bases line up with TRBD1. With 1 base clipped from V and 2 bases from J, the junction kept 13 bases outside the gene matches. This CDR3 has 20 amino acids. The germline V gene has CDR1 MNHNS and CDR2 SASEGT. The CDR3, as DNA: TGTGCCAGCAGTGAAGGAGGGGGCAGGGGGCTTTCCGCTGGGGCCAACGTCCTGACTTTC. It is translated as CASSEGGGRGLSAGANVLTF.

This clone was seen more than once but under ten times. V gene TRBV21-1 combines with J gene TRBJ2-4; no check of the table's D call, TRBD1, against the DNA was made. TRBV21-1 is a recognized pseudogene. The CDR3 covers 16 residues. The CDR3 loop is CASSKHRGLAKNIQYF. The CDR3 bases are TGTGCCAGCAGCAAACACAGGGGGCTAGCCAAAAACATTCAGTACTTC.